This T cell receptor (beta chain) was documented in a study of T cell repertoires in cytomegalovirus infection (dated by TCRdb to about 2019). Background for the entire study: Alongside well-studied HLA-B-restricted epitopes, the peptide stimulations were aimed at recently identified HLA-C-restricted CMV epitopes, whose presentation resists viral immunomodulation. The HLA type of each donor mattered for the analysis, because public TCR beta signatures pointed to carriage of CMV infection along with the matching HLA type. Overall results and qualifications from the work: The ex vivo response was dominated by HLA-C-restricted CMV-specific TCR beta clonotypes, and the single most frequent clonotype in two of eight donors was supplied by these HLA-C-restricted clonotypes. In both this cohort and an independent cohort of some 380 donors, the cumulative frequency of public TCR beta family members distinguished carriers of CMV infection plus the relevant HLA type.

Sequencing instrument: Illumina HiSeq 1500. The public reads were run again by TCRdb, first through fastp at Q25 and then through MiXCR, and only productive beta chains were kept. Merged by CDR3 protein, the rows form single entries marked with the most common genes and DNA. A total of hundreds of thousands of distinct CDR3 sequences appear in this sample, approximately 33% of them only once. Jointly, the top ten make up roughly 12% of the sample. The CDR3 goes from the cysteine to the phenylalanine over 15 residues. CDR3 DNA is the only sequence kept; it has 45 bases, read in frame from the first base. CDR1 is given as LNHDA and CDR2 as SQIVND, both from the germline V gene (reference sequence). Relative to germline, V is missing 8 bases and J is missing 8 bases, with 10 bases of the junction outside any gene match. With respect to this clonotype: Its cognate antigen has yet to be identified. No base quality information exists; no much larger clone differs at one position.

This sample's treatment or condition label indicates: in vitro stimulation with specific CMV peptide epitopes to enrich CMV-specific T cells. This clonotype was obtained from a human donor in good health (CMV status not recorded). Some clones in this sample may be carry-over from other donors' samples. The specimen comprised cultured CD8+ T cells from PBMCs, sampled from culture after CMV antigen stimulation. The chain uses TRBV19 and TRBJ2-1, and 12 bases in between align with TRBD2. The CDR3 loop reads CASSTVTSGGDEQFF. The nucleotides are TGTGCCAGTTCGACAGTGACTAGCGGGGGTGATGAGCAGTTCTTC.